This is a list of T cell receptor beta chains from one sample in a study of shared clonotypes between healthy human individuals. Repertoires were generated with immunoSEQ multiplex PCR, while TCRdb's copy carries only in-frame clones and drops some. Of around 1,900,000 clones listed, 93% are singletons. What was sequenced was naive CD8+ T cells from PBMCs. These receptors were collected from a man between 18 and 35 years old in good health. Some clones in this sample may be carry-over from other donors' samples. Both conserved end residues are part of each CDR3. The D gene is left open where the match is weak. Clone size is shown for a subset of rows, as once, few, many or a class of expanded clone.

V gene	D gene	J gene	clone size	CDR3 DNA	CDR3 protein
TRBV6-1	-	TRBJ2-1	-	TGTGCCAGCATCCTGGGGTTGAACTCCTACAATGAGCAGTTCTTC	CASILGLNSYNEQFF
TRBV27	TRBD1	TRBJ2-1	-	TGTGCCAGCCCCGTTCGGTCGGACAGGGGTCTCAATGAGCAGTTCTTC	CASPVRSDRGLNEQFF
TRBV9	TRBD2	TRBJ2-1	-	TGTGCCAGCAGCGCCCTAGCGGGCCCCAAGAGCTCCTACAATGAGCAGTTCTTC	CASSALAGPKSSYNEQFF
TRBV9	-	TRBJ2-7	-	TGTGCCAGCAGCGCGACAGTTCGACCCTACGAGCAGTACTTC	CASSATVRPYEQYF
TRBV27	-	TRBJ2-3	-	TGTGCCAGCAGTTTATCGTTTAGGGAAGATACGCAGTATTTT	CASSLSFREDTQYF
TRBV9	-	TRBJ2-5	once	TGTGCCAGCAGCGCAAATACCCCCGGGTGGGGACAAGAGACCCAGTACTTC	CASSANTPGWGQETQYF
TRBV5-8	TRBD1	TRBJ2-1	-	TGTGCCAGCAGCACGGGACAGGAATATTACAATGAGCAGTTCTTC	CASSTGQEYYNEQFF
TRBV7-9	-	TRBJ2-7	once	TGTGCCAGCAGCTCCCCGAGGGCTACAGGAATTCGATTCTACGAGCAGTACTTC	CASSSPRATGIRFYEQYF
TRBV4-1	TRBD2	TRBJ2-7	-	TGCGCCAGCAGCCACCACCGGGCTAGCGGCCCCTACGAGCAGTACTTC	CASSHHRASGPYEQYF
TRBV28	-	TRBJ2-1	-	TGTGCCAGCAGTTGGTGGGGTGAGCAGTTCTTC	CASSWWGEQFF
TRBV7-9	-	TRBJ1-1	few	TGTGCCAGCAGCGAAAGTGCAGGGCCTTCTGAAGCTTTCTTT	CASSESAGPSEAFF
TRBV7-9	-	TRBJ1-5	-	TGTGCCAGCAGCTTAGGACGGACAGAAGGGCGCAATCAGCCCCAGCATTTT	CASSLGRTEGRNQPQHF
TRBV27	-	TRBJ2-1	-	TGTGCCAGCTCTTTGGACGAGGGGAATGAGCAGTTCTTC	CASSLDEGNEQFF
TRBV19	-	TRBJ2-3	-	TGTGCCAGTAGGACGGGCAACACAGATACGCAGTATTTT	CASRTGNTDTQYF
TRBV7-7	TRBD1	TRBJ2-5	-	TGTGCCAGCAGCTCTGTGGGTTGGAGCAGGGGGCTGGGGCAAGAGACCCAGTACTTC	CASSSVGWSRGLGQETQYF
TRBV19	-	TRBJ1-2	-	TGTGCCAGTAGTCTACCCTTGGCCGCGGGGCGAGTGATGGGCTACACCTTC	CASSLPLAAGRVMGYTF
TRBV7-9	-	TRBJ2-1	-	TGTGCCAGCACTAAAAGGAGCGGTAGCTCCTACAATGAGCAGTTCTTC	CASTKRSGSSYNEQFF
TRBV7-6	TRBD1	TRBJ2-1	-	TGTGCCAGCAGCTCAAGACAGGGGCGGGACAATGAGCAGTTCTTC	CASSSRQGRDNEQFF
TRBV15	-	TRBJ2-3	few	TGTGCCACCAGTCGGACTAGCACAGATACGCAGTATTTT	CATSRTSTDTQYF
TRBV11-3	-	TRBJ2-1	-	TGTGCCAGCAGCACTAAACTAGTCCCCTACAATGAGCAGTTCTTC	CASSTKLVPYNEQFF
TRBV28	-	TRBJ2-2	-	TGTGCCAGCAATCGACAGAACACCGGGGAGCTGTTTTTT	CASNRQNTGELFF
TRBV5-4	-	TRBJ2-2	once	TGTGCCAGCAGCCCCGCGGCTCCGGCGAACACCGGGGAGCTGTTTTTT	CASSPAAPANTGELFF
TRBV4-1	-	TRBJ1-1	-	TGCGCCAGCAGCCAAGATCGGGTTATGGACACTGAAGCTTTCTTT	CASSQDRVMDTEAFF
TRBV29-1	TRBD2	TRBJ2-5	once	TGCAGCGCAGGCGGGGGAAAAGAGACCCAGTACTTC	CSAGGGKETQYF
TRBV14	-	TRBJ2-6	-	TGTGCCAGCAGCCAGACAGGAATGTTCTCTGGGGCCAACGTCCTGACTTTC	CASSQTGMFSGANVLTF
TRBV29-1	TRBD2	TRBJ2-3	once	TGCAGCGTTGAATTAGGTCGGAGCGGGAGGGGCCCAGATACGCAGTATTTT	CSVELGRSGRGPDTQYF
TRBV7-8	TRBD1	TRBJ1-3	-	TGTGCCAGCAGCCCCCCGGATCGGGACAGCGGGGACACCATATATTTT	CASSPPDRDSGDTIYF
TRBV2	-	TRBJ1-3	-	TGTGCCGTCCCCGGTCCTGGAAACACCATATATTTT	CAVPGPGNTIYF
TRBV4-1	-	TRBJ1-1	few	TGCGCCAGCAGCCCCCCAGGAATTTTGAACACTGAAGCTTTCTTT	CASSPPGILNTEAFF
TRBV6-1	TRBD2	TRBJ2-7	-	TGTGCCAGCAGCGCCGGGACTAGCTACGAGCAGTACTTC	CASSAGTSYEQYF